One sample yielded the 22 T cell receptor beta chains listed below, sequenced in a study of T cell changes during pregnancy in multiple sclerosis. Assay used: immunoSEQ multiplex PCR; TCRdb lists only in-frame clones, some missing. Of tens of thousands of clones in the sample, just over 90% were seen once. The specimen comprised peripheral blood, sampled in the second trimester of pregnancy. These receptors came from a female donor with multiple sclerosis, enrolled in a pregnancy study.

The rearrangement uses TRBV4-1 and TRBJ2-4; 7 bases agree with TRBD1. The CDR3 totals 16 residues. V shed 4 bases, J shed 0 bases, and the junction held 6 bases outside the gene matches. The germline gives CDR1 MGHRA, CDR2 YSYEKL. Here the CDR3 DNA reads TGCGCCAGCAGCCCCACAGGGGATATAGCCAAAAACATTCAGTACTTC. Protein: CASSPTGDIAKNIQYF.

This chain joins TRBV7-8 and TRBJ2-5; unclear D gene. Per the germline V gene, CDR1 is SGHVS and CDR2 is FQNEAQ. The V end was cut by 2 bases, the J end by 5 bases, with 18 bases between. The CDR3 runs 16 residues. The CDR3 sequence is CASSLSHQMRLETQYF. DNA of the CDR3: TGTGCCAGCAGCTTAAGCCATCAAATGCGATTGGAGACCCAGTACTTC. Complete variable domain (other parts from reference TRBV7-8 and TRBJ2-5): GAGVSQSPRYKVAKRGQDVALRCDPISGHVSLFWYQQALGQGPEFLTYFQNEAQLDKSGLPSDRFFAERPEGSVSTLKIQRTQQEDSAVYLCASSLSHQMRLETQYFGPGTRLLVL.

The CDR3 spells CASSAAGTGGILEEAFF. CDR3 DNA sequence: TGTGCCAGCAGCGCGGCCGGGACAGGGGGCATCCTAGAGGAGGCTTTCTTT. The chain carries TRBV7-3 and TRBJ1-1; 12 bases agree with TRBD1. Germline V gives CDR1 SGHTA, CDR2 FQGTGA. This CDR3 contains 17 residues. The V segment lost 5 bases and the J segment 11 bases; nucleotides outside the gene matches: 18. The complete variable domain, with remaining parts taken from reference TRBV7-3 and TRBJ1-1, reads GAGVSQTPSNKVTEKGKYVELRCDPISGHTALYWYRQSLGQGPEFLIYFQGTGAADDSGLPNDRFFAVRPEGSVSTLKIQRTERGDSAVYLCASSAAGTGGILEEAFFGQGTRLTVV.

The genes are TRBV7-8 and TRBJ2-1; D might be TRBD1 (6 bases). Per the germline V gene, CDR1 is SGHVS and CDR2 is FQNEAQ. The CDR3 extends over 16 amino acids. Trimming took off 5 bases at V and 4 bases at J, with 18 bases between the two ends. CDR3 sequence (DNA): TGTGCCAGCAGCCCGTCCGCCCACAGGGTATACAATGAGCAGTTCTTC. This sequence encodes CASSPSAHRVYNEQFF.

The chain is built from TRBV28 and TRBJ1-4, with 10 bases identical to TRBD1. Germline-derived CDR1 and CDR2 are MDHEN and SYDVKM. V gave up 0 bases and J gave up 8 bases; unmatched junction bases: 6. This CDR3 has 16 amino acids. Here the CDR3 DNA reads TGTGCCAGCAGTTTATGGGGAGGGACAGGGGTCGAAAAACTGTTTTTT. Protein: CASSLWGGTGVEKLFF.

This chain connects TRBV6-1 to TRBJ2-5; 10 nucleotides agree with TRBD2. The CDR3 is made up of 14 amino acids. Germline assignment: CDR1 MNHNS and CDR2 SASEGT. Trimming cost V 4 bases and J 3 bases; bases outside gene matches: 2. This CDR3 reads CASSAGLAEETQYF. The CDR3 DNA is TGTGCCAGCAGTGCAGGACTAGCGGAAGAGACCCAGTACTTC.

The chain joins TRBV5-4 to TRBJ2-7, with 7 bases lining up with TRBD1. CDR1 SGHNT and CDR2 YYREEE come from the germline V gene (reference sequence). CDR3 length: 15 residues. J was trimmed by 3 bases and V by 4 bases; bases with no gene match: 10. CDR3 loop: CASSPLPGQNYEQYF. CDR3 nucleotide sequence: TGTGCCAGCAGCCCTCTCCCGGGACAGAACTACGAGCAGTACTTC. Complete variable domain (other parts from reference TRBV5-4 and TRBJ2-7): ETGVTQSPTHLIKTRGQQVTLRCSSQSGHNTVSWYQQALGQGPQFIFQYYREEENGRGNFPPRFSGLQFPNYSSELNVNALELDDSALYLCASSPLPGQNYEQYFGPGTRLTVT.

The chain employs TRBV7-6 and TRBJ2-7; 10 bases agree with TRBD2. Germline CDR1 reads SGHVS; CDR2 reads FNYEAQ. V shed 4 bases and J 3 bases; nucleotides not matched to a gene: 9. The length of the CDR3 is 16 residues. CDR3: CASSSKPGLASYEQYF. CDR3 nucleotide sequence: TGTGCCAGCAGCTCTAAGCCGGGACTAGCGAGCTACGAGCAGTACTTC.

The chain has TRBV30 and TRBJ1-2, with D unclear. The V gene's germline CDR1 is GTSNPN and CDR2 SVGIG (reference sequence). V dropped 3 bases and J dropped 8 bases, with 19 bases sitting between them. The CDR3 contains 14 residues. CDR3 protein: CAWSAGSSGFGYTF. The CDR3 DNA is TGTGCCTGGAGCGCCGGGTCGTCTGGCTTCGGCTACACCTTC.

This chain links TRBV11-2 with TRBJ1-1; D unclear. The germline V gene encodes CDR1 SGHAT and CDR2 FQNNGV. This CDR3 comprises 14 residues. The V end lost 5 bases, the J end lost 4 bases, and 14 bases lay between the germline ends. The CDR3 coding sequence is TGTGCCAGCAGCCGCATACTTGCCTTCACTGAAGCTTTCTTT. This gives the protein CASSRILAFTEAFF.

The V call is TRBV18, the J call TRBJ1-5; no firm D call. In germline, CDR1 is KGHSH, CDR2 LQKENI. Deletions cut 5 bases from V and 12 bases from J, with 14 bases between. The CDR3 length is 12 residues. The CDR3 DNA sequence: TGTGCCAGCTCAGACACGGAACAGAACCAGCATTTT. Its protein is CASSDTEQNQHF.

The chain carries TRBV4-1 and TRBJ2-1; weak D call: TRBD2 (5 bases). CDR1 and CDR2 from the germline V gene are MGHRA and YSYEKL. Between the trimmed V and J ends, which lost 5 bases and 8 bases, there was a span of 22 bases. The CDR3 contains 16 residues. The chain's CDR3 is CASSGVGFLERDEQFF. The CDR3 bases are TGCGCCAGCAGCGGGGTCGGGTTCCTGGAGAGGGATGAGCAGTTCTTC.

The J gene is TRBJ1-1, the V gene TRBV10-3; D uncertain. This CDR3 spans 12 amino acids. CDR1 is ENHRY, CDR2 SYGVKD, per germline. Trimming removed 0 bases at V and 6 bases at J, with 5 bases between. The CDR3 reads CAISESRAEAFF. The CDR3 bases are TGTGCCATCAGTGAGTCTCGGGCTGAAGCTTTCTTT.

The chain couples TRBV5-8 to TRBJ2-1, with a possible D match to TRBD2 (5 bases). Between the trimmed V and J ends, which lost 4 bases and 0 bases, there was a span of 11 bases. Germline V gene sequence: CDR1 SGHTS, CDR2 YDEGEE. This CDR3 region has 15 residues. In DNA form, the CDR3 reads TGTGCCAGCAGCCCCGGACTGAGCTCCTACAATGAGCAGTTCTTC. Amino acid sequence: CASSPGLSSYNEQFF.

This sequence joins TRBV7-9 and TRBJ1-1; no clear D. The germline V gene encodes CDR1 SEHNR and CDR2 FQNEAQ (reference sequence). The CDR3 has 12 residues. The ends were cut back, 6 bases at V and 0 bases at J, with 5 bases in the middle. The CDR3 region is CASSTLNTEAFF. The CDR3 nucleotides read TGTGCCAGCAGTACACTGAACACTGAAGCTTTCTTT.

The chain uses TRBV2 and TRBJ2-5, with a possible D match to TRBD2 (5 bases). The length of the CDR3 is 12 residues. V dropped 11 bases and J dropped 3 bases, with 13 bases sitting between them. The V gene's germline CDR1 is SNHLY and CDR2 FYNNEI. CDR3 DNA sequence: TGTGCCGGTCATTTCGGGGAAGAGACCCAGTACTTC. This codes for CAGHFGEETQYF. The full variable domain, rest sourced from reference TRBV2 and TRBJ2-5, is EPEVTQTPSHQVTQMGQEVILRCVPISNHLYFYWYRQILGQKVEFLVSFYNNEISEKSEIFDDQFSVERPDGSNFTLKIRSTKLEDSAMYFCAGHFGEETQYFGPGTRLLVL.

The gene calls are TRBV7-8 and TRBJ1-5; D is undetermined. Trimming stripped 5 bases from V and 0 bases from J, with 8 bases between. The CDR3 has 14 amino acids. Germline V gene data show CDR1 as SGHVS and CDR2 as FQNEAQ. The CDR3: CASSHRDSNQPQHF. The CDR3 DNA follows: TGTGCCAGCAGCCACAGAGATAGCAATCAGCCCCAGCATTTT.

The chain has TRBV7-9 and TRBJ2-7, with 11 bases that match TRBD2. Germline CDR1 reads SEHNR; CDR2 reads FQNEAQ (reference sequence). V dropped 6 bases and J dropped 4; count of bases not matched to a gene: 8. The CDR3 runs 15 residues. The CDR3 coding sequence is TGTGCCAGCAGTTTACTAGCGGGGGCCTTATACGAGCAGTACTTC. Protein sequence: CASSLLAGALYEQYF.

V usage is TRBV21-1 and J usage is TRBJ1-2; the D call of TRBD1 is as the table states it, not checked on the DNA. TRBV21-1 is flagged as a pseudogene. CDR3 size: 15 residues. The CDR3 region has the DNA TGTGCCAGCAACCACGATCCAGGACAGGGTGCGGGCTACACCTTC. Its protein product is CASNHDPGQGAGYTF.

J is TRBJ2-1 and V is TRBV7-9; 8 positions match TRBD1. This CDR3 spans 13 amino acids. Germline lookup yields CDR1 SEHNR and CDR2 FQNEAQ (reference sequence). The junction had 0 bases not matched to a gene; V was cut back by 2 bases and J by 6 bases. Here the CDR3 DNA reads TGTGCCAGCAGCTTAACAGGGGGCAATGAGCAGTTCTTC. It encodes CASSLTGGNEQFF.

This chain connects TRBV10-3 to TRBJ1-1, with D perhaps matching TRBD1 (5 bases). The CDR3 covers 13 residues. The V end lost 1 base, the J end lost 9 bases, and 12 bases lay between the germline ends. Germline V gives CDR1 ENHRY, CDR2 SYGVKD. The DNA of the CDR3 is TGTGCCATCAGTGAGTATCCAGGGCAGAAAGCTTTCTTT. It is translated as CAISEYPGQKAFF.

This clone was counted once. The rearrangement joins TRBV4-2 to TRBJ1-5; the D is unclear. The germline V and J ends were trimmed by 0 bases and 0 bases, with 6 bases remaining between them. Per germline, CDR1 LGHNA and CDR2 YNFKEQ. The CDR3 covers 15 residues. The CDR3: CASSQDTGSNQPQHF. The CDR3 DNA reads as TGTGCCAGCAGCCAAGATACGGGTAGCAATCAGCCCCAGCATTTT.